What follows is one TCR beta chain and its context. Its antigen is not yet known. The input lacks base qualities; no much larger clone sits a single base away. These data belong to a study of CD4 and CD8 cells across lung adenocarcinoma regions (dated by TCRdb to 2016 to 2019). For the wider study: The study examined intratumor heterogeneity of the T cell receptor repertoire by comparing tumor centers with tumor margins.

Receptor amplification or capture employed PCR. The instrument was a HiSeq X Ten. The public reads were reprocessed in TCRdb via fastp at Q25 and MiXCR, keeping in-frame beta chains. Under each unique CDR3 protein, matching rows form one entry showing the most common genes and DNA. This sample is represented by approximately 13,000 distinct CDR3 sequences; about 56% of them were singletons. Roughly 33% of the sample is held by the ten biggest clonotypes. CDR1 and CDR2 are read off the germline V gene as SGHTA and FQGNSA. The germline ends are 17 bases apart after V is trimmed by 5 bases and J by 9 bases. There are 14 amino acids in the CDR3, from cysteine to phenylalanine inclusive. Only CDR3 DNA is held: 42 bases, read in frame from base 1. Donors were patients with localized lung adenocarcinoma, a subtype of non-small cell lung cancer. These samples came from the centers of localized lung adenocarcinomas. For TCR repertoire analysis, CD8+ T cells from tumor tissue were profiled apart from CD4+ T cells.

This sequence uses TRBV7-2 and TRBJ2-1; the D region is possibly TRBD1 or TRBD2, each matching across 5 bases. The source is a female donor with lung adenocarcinoma. The CD4 and CD8 labels of this study may be unreliable. Sequencing input: CD8+ T cells from the center of a lung tumor. The sample's cell subset or site label, in plain terms: tumor center region. The CDR3 loop reads CASSPPGPRAEQFF. Here is the DNA: TGTGCCAGCAGCCCGCCGGGACCGCGAGCTGAGCAGTTCTTC.